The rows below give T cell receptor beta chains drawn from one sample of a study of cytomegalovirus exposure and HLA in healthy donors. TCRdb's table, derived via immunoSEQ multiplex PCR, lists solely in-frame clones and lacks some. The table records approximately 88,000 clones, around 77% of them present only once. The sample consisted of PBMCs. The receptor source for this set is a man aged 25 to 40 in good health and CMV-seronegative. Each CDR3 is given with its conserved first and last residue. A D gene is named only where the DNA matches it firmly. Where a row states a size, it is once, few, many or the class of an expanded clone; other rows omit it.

cdr3_nt: TGTGCCAGCAGCTTAGGGGGGTGGAGGGGTAGCAATCAGCCCCAGCATTTT; cdr3_aa: CASSLGGWRGSNQPQHF; clone_size: -; d_call: -; v_call: TRBV7-8; j_call: TRBJ1-5
cdr3_nt: TGTGCCAGCAGTTTAGAACAGGTATATGGCTACACCTTC; cdr3_aa: CASSLEQVYGYTF; clone_size: -; d_call: -; v_call: TRBV27; j_call: TRBJ1-2
cdr3_nt: TGTGCCAGCAGGTTAGCGGGAGGGACAGATACGCAGTATTTT; cdr3_aa: CASRLAGGTDTQYF; clone_size: -; d_call: TRBD2; v_call: TRBV6-5; j_call: TRBJ2-3
cdr3_nt: TGTGCCAGCAGCCCGTCCGGGACAGGGTACAATGAGCAGTTCTTC; cdr3_aa: CASSPSGTGYNEQFF; clone_size: once; d_call: TRBD1; v_call: TRBV7-7; j_call: TRBJ2-1
cdr3_nt: TGTGCCAGCAGTTTGGGGACAGGGGGTAACTATGGCTACACCTTC; cdr3_aa: CASSLGTGGNYGYTF; clone_size: -; d_call: TRBD1; v_call: TRBV27; j_call: TRBJ1-2
cdr3_nt: TGCGCCAGCAGTGGGGGACTCTCCGCCTACGAGCAGTACTTC; cdr3_aa: CASSGGLSAYEQYF; clone_size: -; d_call: -; v_call: TRBV10-2; j_call: TRBJ2-7
cdr3_nt: TGTGCCAGCAGCAAAAGGGGGGGCTCTCCCTCTGGGGCCAACGTCCTGACTTTC; cdr3_aa: CASSKRGGSPSGANVLTF; clone_size: -; d_call: -; v_call: TRBV7-9; j_call: TRBJ2-6
cdr3_nt: TGTGCCAGCAGTGAAAGTGGCAGGGGGTCTGGAAACACCATATATTTT; cdr3_aa: CASSESGRGSGNTIYF; clone_size: few; d_call: TRBD1; v_call: TRBV6-1; j_call: TRBJ1-3
cdr3_nt: TGTGCCAGCAATTGGGACAGAGAGACCCAGTACTTC; cdr3_aa: CASNWDRETQYF; clone_size: -; d_call: TRBD1; v_call: TRBV2; j_call: TRBJ2-5
cdr3_nt: TGTGCCAGCAGCCTTACAGGGAGTTCGACCGGGGAGCTGTTTTTT; cdr3_aa: CASSLTGSSTGELFF; clone_size: once; d_call: -; v_call: TRBV7-2; j_call: TRBJ2-2
cdr3_nt: TGTGCCAGCAGTGAAGCTAAACTCTACGAGCAGTACTTC; cdr3_aa: CASSEAKLYEQYF; clone_size: -; d_call: -; v_call: TRBV6-1; j_call: TRBJ2-7
cdr3_nt: TGTGCCAGCAGCTTAGCAGGGGATAGTGAAAAACTGTTTTTT; cdr3_aa: CASSLAGDSEKLFF; clone_size: few; d_call: -; v_call: TRBV7-9; j_call: TRBJ1-4
cdr3_nt: TGTGCCAGCTCACGGCTAGCGGGGGGGCGCTACGAGCAGTACTTC; cdr3_aa: CASSRLAGGRYEQYF; clone_size: -; d_call: TRBD2; v_call: TRBV18; j_call: TRBJ2-7
cdr3_nt: TGTGCCTGGAGTGAACAGGGAAACACTGAAGCTTTCTTT; cdr3_aa: CAWSEQGNTEAFF; clone_size: -; d_call: -; v_call: TRBV30; j_call: TRBJ1-1
cdr3_nt: TGTGCCAGTAGTACCCGTGGGGGCAGAACAGATACGCAGTATTTT; cdr3_aa: CASSTRGGRTDTQYF; clone_size: once; d_call: -; v_call: TRBV19; j_call: TRBJ2-3
cdr3_nt: TGTGCCAGCAGTGGAGGACTAGCTGGGTACAATGAGCAGTTCTTC; cdr3_aa: CASSGGLAGYNEQFF; clone_size: -; d_call: TRBD2; v_call: TRBV6-1; j_call: TRBJ2-1
cdr3_nt: TGTGCCAGTAAGCCGGGACAGGACTATGGCTACACCTTC; cdr3_aa: CASKPGQDYGYTF; clone_size: -; d_call: TRBD1; v_call: TRBV6-1; j_call: TRBJ1-2
cdr3_nt: TGTGCCTGTAACAGCGGGAGGGTCTGGGGGAGCGGGAGAGGTGGCACAGATACGCAGTATTTT; cdr3_aa: CACNSGRVWGSGRGGTDTQYF; clone_size: -; d_call: TRBD2; v_call: TRBV30; j_call: TRBJ2-3
cdr3_nt: TGTGCCAGTAGTCCCCAACCTGGAGGCCAATACGAGCAGTACTTC; cdr3_aa: CASSPQPGGQYEQYF; clone_size: -; d_call: -; v_call: TRBV19; j_call: TRBJ2-7
cdr3_nt: TGTGCCAGCAGCTTAGGAGGCAGGGCTACAGATACGCAGTATTTT; cdr3_aa: CASSLGGRATDTQYF; clone_size: -; d_call: -; v_call: TRBV7-9; j_call: TRBJ2-3
cdr3_nt: TGTGCCAGCAGTTCTCGGGGACAGGGGTTCAATGAGCAGTTCTTC; cdr3_aa: CASSSRGQGFNEQFF; clone_size: -; d_call: TRBD1; v_call: TRBV27; j_call: TRBJ2-1
cdr3_nt: TGTGCCAGCTCACTGAAAGAGGGACAATCCCTTTTTGGGGATGGCTACACCTTC; cdr3_aa: CASSLKEGQSLFGDGYTF; clone_size: -; d_call: -; v_call: TRBV18; j_call: TRBJ1-2
cdr3_nt: TGCGCCAGCAGCGAGACAGGGGGCTTAAGTGAAAAACTGTTTTTT; cdr3_aa: CASSETGGLSEKLFF; clone_size: -; d_call: TRBD1; v_call: TRBV5-1; j_call: TRBJ1-4
cdr3_nt: TGTGCCAGCAGCTCGGGACTAGCGGGGGGCACAGATACGCAGTATTTT; cdr3_aa: CASSSGLAGGTDTQYF; clone_size: -; d_call: TRBD2; v_call: TRBV11-2; j_call: TRBJ2-3
cdr3_nt: TGTGCCAGCAGCCCCCGTGGACAGGGGAGCTCCTACGAGCAGTACTTC; cdr3_aa: CASSPRGQGSSYEQYF; clone_size: -; d_call: TRBD1; v_call: TRBV9; j_call: TRBJ2-7
cdr3_nt: TGCGCCAGCAGCGGCCGACAGGGAGACGCCCAACACAATGAGCAGTTCTTC; cdr3_aa: CASSGRQGDAQHNEQFF; clone_size: -; d_call: TRBD1; v_call: TRBV4-1; j_call: TRBJ2-1
cdr3_nt: TGTGCCAGCAGCCCGCCCGGACAGGGCGGCGGCTACACCTTC; cdr3_aa: CASSPPGQGGGYTF; clone_size: -; d_call: TRBD1; v_call: TRBV5-4; j_call: TRBJ1-2
cdr3_nt: TGTGCCAGCAGCTTGAACAGGACACCTTCACCCCTCCACTTT; cdr3_aa: CASSLNRTPSPLHF; clone_size: -; d_call: -; v_call: TRBV5-6; j_call: TRBJ1-6
cdr3_nt: TGTGCCAGCAGCCCCCTACCAGGGGGATGGACCTACGAGCAGTACTTC; cdr3_aa: CASSPLPGGWTYEQYF; clone_size: -; d_call: TRBD1; v_call: TRBV9; j_call: TRBJ2-7
cdr3_nt: TGTGCCAGCAGCGTAAGGCAGGGGGCGGTCACTGAAGCTTTCTTT; cdr3_aa: CASSVRQGAVTEAFF; clone_size: -; d_call: TRBD1; v_call: TRBV7-2; j_call: TRBJ1-1
cdr3_nt: TGTGCCAGCAGCGTAGCAGGGGCGGACGGAAACACCATATATTTT; cdr3_aa: CASSVAGADGNTIYF; clone_size: -; d_call: -; v_call: TRBV9; j_call: TRBJ1-3